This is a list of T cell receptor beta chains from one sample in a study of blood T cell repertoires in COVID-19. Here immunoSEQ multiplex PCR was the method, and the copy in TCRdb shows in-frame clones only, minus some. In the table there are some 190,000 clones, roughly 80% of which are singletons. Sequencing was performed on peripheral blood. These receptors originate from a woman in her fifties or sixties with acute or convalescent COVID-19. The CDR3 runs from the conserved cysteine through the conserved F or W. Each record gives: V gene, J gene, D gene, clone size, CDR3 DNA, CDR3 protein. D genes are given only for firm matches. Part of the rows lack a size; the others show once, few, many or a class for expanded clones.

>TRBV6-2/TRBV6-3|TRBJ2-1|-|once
TGTGCCAGCAGTCCCCAACCGACCGACAGCTCCTACAATGAGCAGTTCTTC
CASSPQPTDSSYNEQFF
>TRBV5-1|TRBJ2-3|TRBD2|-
TGCGCCAGCAGCAGAGAAACTAGCGGGAGGGCCGGAGATACGCAGTATTTT
CASSRETSGRAGDTQYF
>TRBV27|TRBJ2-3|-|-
TGTGCCACCCGACTGTTGGGCACAGATACGCAGTATTTT
CATRLLGTDTQYF
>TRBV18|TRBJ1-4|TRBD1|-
TGTGCCAGCTCACCAGGGAACAGGGGGCCTAATGAAAAACTGTTTTTT
CASSPGNRGPNEKLFF
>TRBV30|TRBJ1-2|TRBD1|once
TGTGCCTGGAGTGAAGGGGGCCGGGGAGTTAACTATGGCTACACCTTC
CAWSEGGRGVNYGYTF
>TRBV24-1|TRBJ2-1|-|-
TGTGCCACCAGTGTCGCGGGACCCAACTACAATGAGCAGTTCTTC
CATSVAGPNYNEQFF
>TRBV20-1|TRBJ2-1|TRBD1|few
TGCAGTTTGGACAGGAACAATGAGCAGTTCTTC
CSLDRNNEQFF
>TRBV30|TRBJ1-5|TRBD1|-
TGTGCCTGGAGTGACGGGGGGACAGGGAATCAGCCCCAGCATTTT
CAWSDGGTGNQPQHF
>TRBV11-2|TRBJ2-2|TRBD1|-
TGTGCCAGCAGGGCGACAGGGGACGGGGAGCTGTTTTTT
CASRATGDGELFF
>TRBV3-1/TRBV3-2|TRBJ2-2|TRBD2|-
TGTGCCAGCAGCCAAGGGTATACTAGCGGGGGGGCCAGAACCGGGGAGCTGTTTTTT
CASSQGYTSGGARTGELFF
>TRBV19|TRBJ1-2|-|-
TGTGCCAGTAGTATTTCCGGGACTGGTGGCTACACCTTC
CASSISGTGGYTF
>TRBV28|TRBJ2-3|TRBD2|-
TGTGCCAGCAGTCGTATAGCCGGGACTACGGTAGATACGCAGTATTTT
CASSRIAGTTVDTQYF
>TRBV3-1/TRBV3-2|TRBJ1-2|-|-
TGTGCCAGCAGCCATGATTTCGAGGGTGCCCGGGATGGCTACACCTTC
CASSHDFEGARDGYTF
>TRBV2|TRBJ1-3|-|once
TGTGCCAGCAGTTCGCAGTTGAGGTCTGGAAACACCATATATTTT
CASSSQLRSGNTIYF
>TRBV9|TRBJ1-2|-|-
TGTGCCAGCAGCGTGACAGGTCGGATTGACTATGGCTACACCTTC
CASSVTGRIDYGYTF
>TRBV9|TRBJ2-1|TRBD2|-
TGTGCCAGCAGCGTAGTATCGACTAGCGGGAGCAATGAGCAGTTCTTC
CASSVVSTSGSNEQFF
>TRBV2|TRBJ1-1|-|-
TGTGCCAGCAGCCTGGGCCAGGGAGGCACTGAAGCTTTCTTT
CASSLGQGGTEAFF
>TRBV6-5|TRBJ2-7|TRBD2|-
TGTGCCAGCAGTTCGGGGACTATCTACGAGCAGTACTTC
CASSSGTIYEQYF
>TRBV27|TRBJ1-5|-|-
TGTGCCAGCAGTCCCGGGGTTCATAGCAATCAGCCCCAGCATTTT
CASSPGVHSNQPQHF
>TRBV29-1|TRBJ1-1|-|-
TGCAGCGCCGTCCCACAGGGATTCACTGAAGCTTTCTTT
CSAVPQGFTEAFF
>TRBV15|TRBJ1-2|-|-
TGTGCCACCAGCAGAGATCGACATGCAGACTATGGCTACACCTTC
CATSRDRHADYGYTF
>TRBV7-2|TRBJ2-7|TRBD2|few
TGTGCCAGCAGCAAAGGGGCGGGGGGCGACGAGCAGTACTTC
CASSKGAGGDEQYF
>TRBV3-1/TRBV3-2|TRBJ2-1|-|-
TGTGCCAGCAGCCAGACTAGTTTTCCTAGCAATGAGCAGTTCTTC
CASSQTSFPSNEQFF
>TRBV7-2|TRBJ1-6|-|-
TGTGCCAGCAGCTTAGCAAGACAGCTCAGCTCCTATAATTCACCCCTCCACTTT
CASSLARQLSSYNSPLHF
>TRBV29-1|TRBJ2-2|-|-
TGCAGCGTTGAGAGTTGGGGCAGAGGTAACACCGGGGAGCTGTTTTTT
CSVESWGRGNTGELFF
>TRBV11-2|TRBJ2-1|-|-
TGTGCCAGCACCCCGCGGCATACCACGAGCTCCTACAATGAGCAGTTCTTC
CASTPRHTTSSYNEQFF
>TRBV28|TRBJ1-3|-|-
TGTGCCAGCAGCTCGGGGGTCAGTTTCTCTGGAAACACCATATATTTT
CASSSGVSFSGNTIYF
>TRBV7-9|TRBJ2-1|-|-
TGTGCCAGCAGCCCGGGGGGCGGTTCTAATGAGCAGTTCTTC
CASSPGGGSNEQFF
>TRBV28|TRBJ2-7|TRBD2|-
TGTGCCAGCAGCCGTGTCGGGGGAGGGAGCTCCTACGAGCAGTACTTC
CASSRVGGGSSYEQYF
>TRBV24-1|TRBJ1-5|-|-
TGTGCCACCAGTGATTCACAGGGAGGGCCAGGCAATCAGCCCCAGCATTTT
CATSDSQGGPGNQPQHF
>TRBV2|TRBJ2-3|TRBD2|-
TGTGCCAGCAGTGTCGGGGGGAGCACAGATACGCAGTATTTT
CASSVGGSTDTQYF
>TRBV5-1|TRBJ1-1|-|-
TGCGCCAGCAGCCCCCGGGGGTTCACTGAAGCTTTCTTT
CASSPRGFTEAFF
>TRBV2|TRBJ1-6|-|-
TGTGCCAGCACTACCGCGGGGGGTGTTCGGTCACCCCTCCACTTT
CASTTAGGVRSPLHF
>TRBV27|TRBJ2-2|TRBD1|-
TGTGCCAGCAGTTTCGCCCGCGCAGGGGGAATCACCGGGGAGCTGTTTTTT
CASSFARAGGITGELFF
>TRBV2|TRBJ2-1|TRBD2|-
TGTGCCAGCAGGGGCGGGGGGGCGCCCCACAATGAGCAGTTCTTC
CASRGGGAPHNEQFF
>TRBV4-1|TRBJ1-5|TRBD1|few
TGCGCCAGCAGCCGGGGGACAGGGGGGAATCAGCCCCAGCATTTT
CASSRGTGGNQPQHF
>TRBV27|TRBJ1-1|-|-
TGTGCCAGCAGTTTACTCGGGTCTCCGACTGAAGCTTTCTTT
CASSLLGSPTEAFF
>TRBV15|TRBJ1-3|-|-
TGTGCCACCAGCACCCTACCCCTGTCCTCTGGAAACACCATATATTTT
CATSTLPLSSGNTIYF
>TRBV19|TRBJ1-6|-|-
TGTGCCAGTAGCCCCCGGGGGTATAATTCACCCCTCCACTTT
CASSPRGYNSPLHF
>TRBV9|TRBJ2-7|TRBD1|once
TGTGCCAGCAGTGGGACAGCTTACGAGCAGTACTTC
CASSGTAYEQYF
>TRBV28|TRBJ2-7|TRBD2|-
TGTGCCAGCAGGATGCGGGGGAGTTCCTACGAGCAGTACTTC
CASRMRGSSYEQYF
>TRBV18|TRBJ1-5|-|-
TGTGCCAGCTCACCCACGACGGGTTTATTCAATCAGCCCCAGCATTTT
CASSPTTGLFNQPQHF
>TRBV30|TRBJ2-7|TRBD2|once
TGTGCCTGGAGTGTCGGAGCGGGAGTGGGCGAGCAGTACTTC
CAWSVGAGVGEQYF
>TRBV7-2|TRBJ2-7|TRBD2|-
TGTGCCAGCAGTTCTCCGGGACTAGCGGGTACGAGCTCCTACGAGCAGTACTTC
CASSSPGLAGTSSYEQYF
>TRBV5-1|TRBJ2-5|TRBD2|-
TGCGCCAGCAGCTCCTGGCAGGCTTTTGCGGGAGGGCCCGGTTCGACCCAGTACTTC
CASSSWQAFAGGPGSTQYF
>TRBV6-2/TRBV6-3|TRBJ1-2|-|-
TGTGCCAGCAGTAGCCTGCGAAGTCCATTCTATGGCTACACCTTC
CASSSLRSPFYGYTF
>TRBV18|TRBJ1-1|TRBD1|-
TGTGCCAGCTCACCACCGACAGGGGTAACTGAAGCTTTCTTT
CASSPPTGVTEAFF
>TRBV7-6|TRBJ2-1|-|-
TGTGCCAGCAGCTTGTCCGGACAAAGGACCAATGAGCAGTTCTTC
CASSLSGQRTNEQFF
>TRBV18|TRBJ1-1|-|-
TGTGCCAGCTCTCGCACCGGGGACACTGAAGCTTTCTTT
CASSRTGDTEAFF
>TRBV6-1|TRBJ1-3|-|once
TGTGCCAGCAGTGAGGCCCGGAGCTCTGGAAACACCATATATTTT
CASSEARSSGNTIYF
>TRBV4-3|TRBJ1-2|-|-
TGCGCCAGCAGCCAAGATGGGGCAGGGTTAACGGGCTACACCTTC
CASSQDGAGLTGYTF
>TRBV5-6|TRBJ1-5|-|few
TGTGCCAGCAGCTTGGGGCAGGATCAGCCCCAGCATTTT
CASSLGQDQPQHF
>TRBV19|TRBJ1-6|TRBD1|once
TGTGCCAGTAAGGACGGGACAGGGTCCGCACCCCTCCACTTT
CASKDGTGSAPLHF
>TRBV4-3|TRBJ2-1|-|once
TGCGCCAGCAGCACTGATGCCTACAATGAGCAGTTCTTC
CASSTDAYNEQFF
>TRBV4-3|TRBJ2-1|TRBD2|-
TGCGCCAGCAGCCAAGATTGGGCTAGCGGTTACAATGAGCAGTTCTTC
CASSQDWASGYNEQFF
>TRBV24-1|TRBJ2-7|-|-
TGTGCCACCAGTGATTCCACAGGACGGAGAACCTACGAGCAGTACTTC
CATSDSTGRRTYEQYF
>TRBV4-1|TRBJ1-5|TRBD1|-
TGCGCCAGCAGCCAAACGGACAGGGAAAATCAGCCCCAGCATTTT
CASSQTDRENQPQHF
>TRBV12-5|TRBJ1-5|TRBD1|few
TGTGCTAGTGGTTCGACCCCCGGGACAGGCGGCTCCTTATGGCAGCCCCAGCATTTT
CASGSTPGTGGSLWQPQHF
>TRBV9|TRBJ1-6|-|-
TGTGCCAGCAGCCCCTCCCCAGGGGCAGGTTCACCCCTCCACTTT
CASSPSPGAGSPLHF
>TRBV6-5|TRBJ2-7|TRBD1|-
TGTGCCAGCACCTCTCCGGGACAGGGGGCTTACGAGCAGTACTTC
CASTSPGQGAYEQYF